Listed below are T cell receptor beta chains from one sample, sequenced in a study of blood T cells in healthy people across ages. Each CDR3 protein is one row after TCRdb ran MiXCR on the 5' RACE reads. The table shows approximately 800,000 distinct CDR3 sequences, with roughly 60% occurring only once. The specimen was blood. The receptor source for this set is a man aged 25-45 years in good health. Both conserved end residues are part of each CDR3. The D gene is left open where the match is weak. Size is omitted from some rows. Given values are once, few, many or a class for expanded clones.

v_call: TRBV5-1
clone_size: -
d_call: -
j_call: TRBJ1-1
cdr3_nt: TGCGCCAGCAGACCAACGACCTATGGTAACACTGAAGCTTTCTTT
cdr3_aa: CASRPTTYGNTEAFF

v_call: TRBV9
clone_size: -
d_call: TRBD2
j_call: TRBJ2-1
cdr3_nt: TGTGCCGGCAGCCCCCTGTTAGCTAGCGGGCCCTTGCCCTACAATGAGCAGTTCTTC
cdr3_aa: CAGSPLLASGPLPYNEQFF

v_call: TRBV9
clone_size: -
d_call: TRBD2
j_call: TRBJ2-3
cdr3_nt: TGTGCCAGCAGCGTAGTTTCGGGGGGAGATACGCAGTATTTT
cdr3_aa: CASSVVSGGDTQYF

v_call: TRBV5-1
clone_size: once
d_call: -
j_call: TRBJ2-7
cdr3_nt: TGCGCCAGCAACGGTGGCAGTGGGTCCTACGAGCAGTACTTC
cdr3_aa: CASNGGSGSYEQYF

v_call: TRBV12-3/TRBV12-4
clone_size: -
d_call: -
j_call: TRBJ1-5
cdr3_nt: TGTGCCAGCCAAGGGAATAGCAATCAGCCCCAGCATTTT
cdr3_aa: CASQGNSNQPQHF

v_call: TRBV7-8
clone_size: many
d_call: -
j_call: TRBJ1-4
cdr3_nt: TGTGCCAGCAGCCTCTTGGCAGACTCAGGCAATGAAAAACTGTTTTTT
cdr3_aa: CASSLLADSGNEKLFF

v_call: TRBV6-6
clone_size: -
d_call: -
j_call: TRBJ2-5
cdr3_nt: TGTGCCAGCAGTTACGCGGTTGGATCCCAAGAGACCCAGTACTTC
cdr3_aa: CASSYAVGSQETQYF

v_call: TRBV11-3
clone_size: -
d_call: TRBD2
j_call: TRBJ2-3
cdr3_nt: TGTGCCAGCAGCCAACGGACTAGCGGGGGCTATGGGGTTACAGATACACAGTATTTT
cdr3_aa: CASSQRTSGGYGVTDTQYF

v_call: TRBV4-2
clone_size: few
d_call: -
j_call: TRBJ2-3
cdr3_nt: TGTGCCAGCAGCCAAGAGGCGGGGAGGAGCACAGATACGCAGTATTTT
cdr3_aa: CASSQEAGRSTDTQYF

v_call: TRBV6-6
clone_size: -
d_call: TRBD1
j_call: TRBJ2-1
cdr3_nt: TGTGCCAGCAGTTTAGGGCAGGTGACAGGGGAGTTCTTC
cdr3_aa: CASSLGQVTGEFF

v_call: TRBV12-3/TRBV12-4
clone_size: few
d_call: TRBD1
j_call: TRBJ1-4
cdr3_nt: TGTGCCAGCAGTAAACTCTTAGGACAGGGTGTGGAAAAACTGTTTTTT
cdr3_aa: CASSKLLGQGVEKLFF

v_call: TRBV6-2/TRBV6-3
clone_size: few
d_call: -
j_call: TRBJ2-1
cdr3_nt: TGTGCCAGCAGGAGTTCGACAGCCCATGAGCAGTTCTTC
cdr3_aa: CASRSSTAHEQFF

v_call: TRBV5-1
clone_size: -
d_call: -
j_call: TRBJ1-1
cdr3_nt: TGCGCCAGCAGCTTTACGGTGAACACTGAAGCTTTCTTT
cdr3_aa: CASSFTVNTEAFF

v_call: TRBV9
clone_size: once
d_call: TRBD1
j_call: TRBJ1-2
cdr3_nt: TGTGCCAGCTTTGGATTCGGGACAGGGGAAGACGGCTACACCTTC
cdr3_aa: CASFGFGTGEDGYTF

v_call: TRBV18
clone_size: many
d_call: TRBD1
j_call: TRBJ2-1
cdr3_nt: TGTGCCAGCTCACCTGTACAGGGGCGCAACAATGAGCAGTTCTTC
cdr3_aa: CASSPVQGRNNEQFF

v_call: TRBV4-2
clone_size: -
d_call: TRBD2
j_call: TRBJ2-1
cdr3_nt: TGTGCCAGCAGCCATAAAAGCGGGGGCGCCGCTAATGAGCAGTTCTTC
cdr3_aa: CASSHKSGGAANEQFF

v_call: TRBV29-1
clone_size: -
d_call: TRBD1
j_call: TRBJ1-2
cdr3_nt: TGCAGCGTCGCACAGGGGGATAACTATGGCTACACCTTC
cdr3_aa: CSVAQGDNYGYTF

v_call: TRBV6-6
clone_size: few
d_call: -
j_call: TRBJ1-2
cdr3_nt: TGTGCCGGAAGGGACTCCCCGAGGGACTATGGCTACACCTTC
cdr3_aa: CAGRDSPRDYGYTF

v_call: TRBV7-2
clone_size: once
d_call: TRBD2
j_call: TRBJ2-3
cdr3_nt: TGTGCCAGCAGCTTAGTTCGGGGGGGCCCCCCGAGCACAGATACGCAGTATTTT
cdr3_aa: CASSLVRGGPPSTDTQYF

v_call: TRBV7-9
clone_size: -
d_call: TRBD2
j_call: TRBJ2-1
cdr3_nt: TGTGCCAGCACGGTCACTAGCGGGAGACTTGGCAATGAGCAGTTCTTC
cdr3_aa: CASTVTSGRLGNEQFF

v_call: TRBV27
clone_size: -
d_call: -
j_call: TRBJ2-3
cdr3_nt: TGTGCCAGCAGGTCCCAGGCGGGGTCAGATACGCAGTATTTT
cdr3_aa: CASRSQAGSDTQYF

v_call: TRBV9
clone_size: -
d_call: TRBD1
j_call: TRBJ2-6
cdr3_nt: TGTGCCAGCAGCATAGACCCTAGGACAGGGCCCTCGGCTGGGGCCAACGTCCTGACTTTC
cdr3_aa: CASSIDPRTGPSAGANVLTF

v_call: TRBV20-1
clone_size: many
d_call: -
j_call: TRBJ2-1
cdr3_nt: TGCAGTTCCCAGCTGGTCTCCTACAATGAGCAGTTCTTC
cdr3_aa: CSSQLVSYNEQFF

v_call: TRBV11-3
clone_size: -
d_call: -
j_call: TRBJ2-1
cdr3_nt: TGTGCCAGCAGCTTAGATTGGGGGGCTGGGTACAATGAGCAGTTCTTC
cdr3_aa: CASSLDWGAGYNEQFF

v_call: TRBV12-3/TRBV12-4
clone_size: -
d_call: -
j_call: TRBJ1-1
cdr3_nt: TGTGCCAGCAGTCCCGGAGAGGAGTGGGCTTTCTTT
cdr3_aa: CASSPGEEWAFF

v_call: TRBV20-1
clone_size: -
d_call: -
j_call: TRBJ2-7
cdr3_nt: TGCAGTGCTAAACAGGGTTTTGGATCCTACGAGCAGTACTTC
cdr3_aa: CSAKQGFGSYEQYF

v_call: TRBV14
clone_size: once
d_call: -
j_call: TRBJ2-1
cdr3_nt: TGCGCCAGCAGTCGACCTAGCACAGGGCGGAATGAGCAGTTCTTC
cdr3_aa: CASSRPSTGRNEQFF

v_call: TRBV24-1
clone_size: -
d_call: -
j_call: TRBJ2-1
cdr3_nt: TGTGCCACCAGTGACAGGGTCGATGAGCAGTTCTTC
cdr3_aa: CATSDRVDEQFF

v_call: TRBV5-1
clone_size: -
d_call: -
j_call: TRBJ2-1
cdr3_nt: TGCGCCAGCAGCTTGTATCAGGGACCCGGGGTCGGGCAGTTCTTC
cdr3_aa: CASSLYQGPGVGQFF

v_call: TRBV12-3/TRBV12-4
clone_size: many
d_call: -
j_call: TRBJ2-7
cdr3_nt: TGTGCCAGCAGTCCCCGGGGCCTCGAGCAGTACTTC
cdr3_aa: CASSPRGLEQYF

v_call: TRBV7-2
clone_size: once
d_call: -
j_call: TRBJ1-2
cdr3_nt: TGTGCCAGCAGCCCAGACAGCACCTATGGCTACACCTTC
cdr3_aa: CASSPDSTYGYTF

v_call: TRBV4-2
clone_size: few
d_call: -
j_call: TRBJ1-2
cdr3_nt: TGTGCCAGCAGCCAAGAGGACCGACGCTACTATGGCTACACCTTC
cdr3_aa: CASSQEDRRYYGYTF

v_call: TRBV6-2/TRBV6-3
clone_size: few
d_call: TRBD1
j_call: TRBJ2-5
cdr3_nt: TGTGCCAGCAGTTACCTGGGACAGCAAGAGACCCAGTACTTC
cdr3_aa: CASSYLGQQETQYF

v_call: TRBV10-3
clone_size: few
d_call: -
j_call: TRBJ2-7
cdr3_nt: TGTGCCATCAGTGAGTCTGAGAGCTACGAGCAGTACTTC
cdr3_aa: CAISESESYEQYF

v_call: TRBV20-1
clone_size: -
d_call: -
j_call: TRBJ1-5
cdr3_nt: TGCAGTGTTAATCTTCAGGGACTCGGCAATCAGCCCCAGCATTTT
cdr3_aa: CSVNLQGLGNQPQHF

v_call: TRBV4-3
clone_size: -
d_call: -
j_call: TRBJ2-1
cdr3_nt: TGCGCCAGCAGCCAAGATCGGCCCTCGGGCCAGTTCTTC
cdr3_aa: CASSQDRPSGQFF

v_call: TRBV20-1
clone_size: -
d_call: TRBD1
j_call: TRBJ2-7
cdr3_nt: TGCAGTGCTAGAGATGAGGGGACAGGGTCGTACGAGCAGTACTTC
cdr3_aa: CSARDEGTGSYEQYF

v_call: TRBV28
clone_size: -
d_call: -
j_call: TRBJ2-1
cdr3_nt: TGTGCCAGCAGTGGCTGGAATGAGCAGTTCTTC
cdr3_aa: CASSGWNEQFF

v_call: TRBV6-6
clone_size: once
d_call: -
j_call: TRBJ1-6
cdr3_nt: TGTGCCAGCTTGGCATATAATTCACCCCTCCACTTT
cdr3_aa: CASLAYNSPLHF

v_call: TRBV5-6
clone_size: -
d_call: -
j_call: TRBJ2-1
cdr3_nt: TGTGCCAGCAGCTTGTTCTACAATGAGCAGTTCTTC
cdr3_aa: CASSLFYNEQFF

v_call: TRBV2
clone_size: -
d_call: TRBD2
j_call: TRBJ2-3
cdr3_nt: TGTGCCAGCAGACGGGTAGCGGGGGTCACAGATACGCAGTATTTT
cdr3_aa: CASRRVAGVTDTQYF

v_call: TRBV14
clone_size: -
d_call: -
j_call: TRBJ2-5
cdr3_nt: TGTGCCAGCAGCCAAGATCGTTTGACCCAGTACTTC
cdr3_aa: CASSQDRLTQYF

v_call: TRBV20-1
clone_size: few
d_call: TRBD1
j_call: TRBJ2-7
cdr3_nt: TGCAGTGCTAGAGATGCTGGGACAGGGGGAAGAGAGCAGTACTTC
cdr3_aa: CSARDAGTGGREQYF

v_call: TRBV14
clone_size: -
d_call: -
j_call: TRBJ2-7
cdr3_nt: TGTGCCAGCAGCCAAGATCGCAGTCGCTCCTACGAGCAGTACTTC
cdr3_aa: CASSQDRSRSYEQYF

v_call: TRBV9
clone_size: once
d_call: -
j_call: TRBJ1-2
cdr3_nt: TGTGCCAGCAGCCTTAGAATCGGGGGCACCTATGGCTACACCTTC
cdr3_aa: CASSLRIGGTYGYTF

v_call: TRBV6-2/TRBV6-3
clone_size: -
d_call: -
j_call: TRBJ2-7
cdr3_nt: TGTGCCAGCAACGTCCCCTCGGTGGGGGGAACTTATTCCTACGAGCAGTACTTC
cdr3_aa: CASNVPSVGGTYSYEQYF

v_call: TRBV3-1
clone_size: few
d_call: TRBD2
j_call: TRBJ2-3
cdr3_nt: TGTGCCAGCAGCCAAGGTTGGATCGGACTAGCCACGAGCACAGATACGCAGTATTTT
cdr3_aa: CASSQGWIGLATSTDTQYF

v_call: TRBV6-5
clone_size: -
d_call: -
j_call: TRBJ1-2
cdr3_nt: TGTGCCAGCAGTTATCGACAACCTGTCTATGGCTACACCTTC
cdr3_aa: CASSYRQPVYGYTF

v_call: TRBV29-1
clone_size: few
d_call: TRBD1
j_call: TRBJ1-1
cdr3_nt: TGCAGCGTCAAGCCAGAGACAGGGGGCAACACTGAAGCTTTCTTT
cdr3_aa: CSVKPETGGNTEAFF

v_call: TRBV20-1
clone_size: -
d_call: -
j_call: TRBJ2-5
cdr3_nt: TGCAGTGCTAGTTGGGGTTTGGCCCAGTACTTC
cdr3_aa: CSASWGLAQYF

v_call: TRBV2
clone_size: -
d_call: TRBD2
j_call: TRBJ2-5
cdr3_nt: TGTGCCAGCAGTGAGGTAGCGGGGGACCCCCAAGAGACCCAGTACTTC
cdr3_aa: CASSEVAGDPQETQYF

v_call: TRBV29-1
clone_size: -
d_call: TRBD1
j_call: TRBJ1-3
cdr3_nt: TGCAGCGTGCGGACAGGGGAAGGTGGAAACACCATATATTTT
cdr3_aa: CSVRTGEGGNTIYF

v_call: TRBV7-8
clone_size: -
d_call: -
j_call: TRBJ1-3
cdr3_nt: TGTGCCAGCAGCTTATCCGGAAGAGAAGGAAACACCATATATTTT
cdr3_aa: CASSLSGREGNTIYF

v_call: TRBV5-1
clone_size: -
d_call: -
j_call: TRBJ2-7
cdr3_nt: TGCGCCAGCAGCTTCGGGTTTGCCAAGGGTTACGAGCAGTACTTC
cdr3_aa: CASSFGFAKGYEQYF

v_call: TRBV12-3/TRBV12-4
clone_size: -
d_call: TRBD2
j_call: TRBJ2-4
cdr3_nt: TGTGCCAGCACCCCCAGGGAGGGAGCCAAAAACATTCAGTACTTC
cdr3_aa: CASTPREGAKNIQYF

v_call: TRBV7-2
clone_size: -
d_call: -
j_call: TRBJ1-6
cdr3_nt: TGTGCCAGCAGCTTAGTTGGGGATCCGGGCGCCAATTCACCCCTCCACTTT
cdr3_aa: CASSLVGDPGANSPLHF

v_call: TRBV7-2
clone_size: few
d_call: TRBD1
j_call: TRBJ2-7
cdr3_nt: TGTGCCAGCAGCTTAGCGGCGACAGGGGCCTACGAGCAGTACTTC
cdr3_aa: CASSLAATGAYEQYF

v_call: TRBV27
clone_size: -
d_call: -
j_call: TRBJ2-5
cdr3_nt: TGTGCCAGCAGTTTATTCCAGGACAGCCAAGAGACCCAGTACTTC
cdr3_aa: CASSLFQDSQETQYF